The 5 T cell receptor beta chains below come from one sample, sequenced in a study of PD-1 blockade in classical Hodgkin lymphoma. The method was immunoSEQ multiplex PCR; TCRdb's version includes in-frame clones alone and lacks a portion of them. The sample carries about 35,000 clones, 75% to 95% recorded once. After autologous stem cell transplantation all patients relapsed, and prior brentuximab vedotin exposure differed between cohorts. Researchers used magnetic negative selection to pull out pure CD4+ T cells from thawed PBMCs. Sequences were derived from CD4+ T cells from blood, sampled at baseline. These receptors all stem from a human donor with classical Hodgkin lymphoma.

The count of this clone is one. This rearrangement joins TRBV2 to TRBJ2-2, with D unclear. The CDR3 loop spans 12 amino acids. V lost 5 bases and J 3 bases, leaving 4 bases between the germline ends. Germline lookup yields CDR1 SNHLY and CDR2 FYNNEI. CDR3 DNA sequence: TGTGCCAGCAGTCCTCACACCGGGGAGCTGTTTTTT. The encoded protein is CASSPHTGELFF. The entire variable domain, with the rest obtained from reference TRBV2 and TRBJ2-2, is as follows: EPEVTQTPSHQVTQMGQEVILRCVPISNHLYFYWYRQILGQKVEFLVSFYNNEISEKSEIFDDQFSVERPDGSNFTLKIRSTKLEDSAMYFCASSPHTGELFFGEGSRLTVL.

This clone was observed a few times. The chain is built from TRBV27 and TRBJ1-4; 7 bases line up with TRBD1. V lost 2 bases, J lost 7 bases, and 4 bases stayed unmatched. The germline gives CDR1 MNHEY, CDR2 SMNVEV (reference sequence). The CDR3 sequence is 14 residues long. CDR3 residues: CASSLVTGREKLFF. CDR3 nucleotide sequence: TGTGCCAGCAGTTTAGTGACAGGGCGTGAAAAACTGTTTTTT.

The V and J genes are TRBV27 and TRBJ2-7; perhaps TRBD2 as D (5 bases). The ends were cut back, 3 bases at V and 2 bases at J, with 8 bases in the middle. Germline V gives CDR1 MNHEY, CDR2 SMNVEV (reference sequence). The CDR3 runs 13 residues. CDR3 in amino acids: CASSFGGTYEQYF. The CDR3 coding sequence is TGTGCCAGCAGTTTTGGAGGTACCTACGAGCAGTACTTC.

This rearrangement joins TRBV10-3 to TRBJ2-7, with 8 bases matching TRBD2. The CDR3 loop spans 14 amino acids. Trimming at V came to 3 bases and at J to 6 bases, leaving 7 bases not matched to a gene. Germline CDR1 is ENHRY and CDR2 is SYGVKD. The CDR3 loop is CAISEIAGPSEQYF. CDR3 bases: TGTGCCATCAGTGAAATAGCGGGACCCTCCGAGCAGTACTTC.

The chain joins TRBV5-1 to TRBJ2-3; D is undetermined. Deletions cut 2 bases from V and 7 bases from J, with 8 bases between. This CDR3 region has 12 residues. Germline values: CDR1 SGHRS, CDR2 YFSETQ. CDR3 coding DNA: TGCGCCAGCAGCTTCGACTCAAATACGCAGTATTTT. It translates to CASSFDSNTQYF.